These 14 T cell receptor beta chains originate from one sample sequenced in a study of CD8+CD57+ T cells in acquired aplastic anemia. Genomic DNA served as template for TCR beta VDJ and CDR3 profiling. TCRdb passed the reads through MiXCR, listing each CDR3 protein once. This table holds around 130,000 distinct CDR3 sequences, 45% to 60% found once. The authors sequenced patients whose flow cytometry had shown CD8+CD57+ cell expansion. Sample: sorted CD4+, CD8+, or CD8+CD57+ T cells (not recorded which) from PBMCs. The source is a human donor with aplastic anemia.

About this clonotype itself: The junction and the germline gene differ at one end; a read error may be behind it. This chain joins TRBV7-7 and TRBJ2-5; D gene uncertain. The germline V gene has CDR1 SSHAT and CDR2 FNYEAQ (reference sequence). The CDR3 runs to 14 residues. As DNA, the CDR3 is TGTGCTAGCAGCACACCGGGCCCCCAAGAGACCCAGTACTTC. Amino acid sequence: CASSTPGPQETQYF. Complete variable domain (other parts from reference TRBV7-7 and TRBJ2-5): GAGVSQSPRYKVTKRGQDVTLRCDPISSHATLYWYQQALGQGPEFLTYFNYEAQPDKSGLPSDRFSAERPEGSISTLTIQRTEQRDSAMYRCASSTPGPQETQYFGPGTRLLVL.

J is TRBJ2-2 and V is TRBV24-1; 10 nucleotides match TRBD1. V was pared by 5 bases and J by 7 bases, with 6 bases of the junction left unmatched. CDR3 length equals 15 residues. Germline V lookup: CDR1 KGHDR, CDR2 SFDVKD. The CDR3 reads CATSGQGARSGELFF. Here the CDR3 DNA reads TGTGCCACCAGTGGACAGGGGGCGCGGAGCGGGGAGCTGTTTTTT.

The CDR3 bases are TGTGCCAGTAGCACGATACTTGGGGGCAATCAGCCCCAGCATTTT. Translating gives CASSTILGGNQPQHF. The chain combines TRBV19 with TRBJ1-5; D gene ambiguous. This CDR3 is 15 amino acids long. Trimming stripped 6 bases from V and 2 bases from J, with 14 bases between. Per germline, CDR1 LNHDA and CDR2 SQIVND (reference sequence).

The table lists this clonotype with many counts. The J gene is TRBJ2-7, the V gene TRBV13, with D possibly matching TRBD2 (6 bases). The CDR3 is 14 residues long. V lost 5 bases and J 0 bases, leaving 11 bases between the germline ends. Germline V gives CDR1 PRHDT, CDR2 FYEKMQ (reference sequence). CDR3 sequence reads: CASSPDGSSYEQYF. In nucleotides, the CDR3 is TGTGCCAGCAGCCCCGACGGGAGCTCCTACGAGCAGTACTTC.

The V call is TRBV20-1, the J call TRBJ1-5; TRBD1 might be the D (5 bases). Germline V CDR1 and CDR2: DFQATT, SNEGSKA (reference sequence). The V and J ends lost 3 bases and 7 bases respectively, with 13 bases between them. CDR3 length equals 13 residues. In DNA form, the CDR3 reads TGCAGTGCTAGTTCGGGGCAGGAGCAGCCCCAGCATTTT. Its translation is CSASSGQEQPQHF.

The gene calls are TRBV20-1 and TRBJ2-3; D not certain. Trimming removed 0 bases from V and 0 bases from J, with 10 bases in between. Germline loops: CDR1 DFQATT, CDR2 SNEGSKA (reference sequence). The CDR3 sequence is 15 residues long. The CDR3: CSARDFTDSTDTQYF. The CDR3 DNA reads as TGCAGTGCTAGAGATTTCACGGACAGCACAGATACGCAGTATTTT.

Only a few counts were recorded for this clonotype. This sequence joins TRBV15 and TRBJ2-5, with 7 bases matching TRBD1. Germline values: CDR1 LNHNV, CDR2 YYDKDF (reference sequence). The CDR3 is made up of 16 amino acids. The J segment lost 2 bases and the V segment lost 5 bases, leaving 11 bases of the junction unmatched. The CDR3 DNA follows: TGTGCCACCAGCGGCTACCGGGACAGCTTACAAGAGACCCAGTACTTC. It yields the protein CATSGYRDSLQETQYF.

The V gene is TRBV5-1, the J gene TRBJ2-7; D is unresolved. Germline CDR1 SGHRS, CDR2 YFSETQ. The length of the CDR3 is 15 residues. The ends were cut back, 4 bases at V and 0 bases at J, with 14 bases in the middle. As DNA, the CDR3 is TGCGCCAGCAGCCCGGACGCGATTAGCTCCTACGAGCAGTACTTC. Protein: CASSPDAISSYEQYF.

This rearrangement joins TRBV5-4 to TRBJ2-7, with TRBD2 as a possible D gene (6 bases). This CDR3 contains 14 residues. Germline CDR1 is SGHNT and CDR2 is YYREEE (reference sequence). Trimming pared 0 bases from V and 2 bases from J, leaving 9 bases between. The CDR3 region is CASSLGTNPYEQYF. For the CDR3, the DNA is TGTGCCAGCAGCTTGGGGACTAACCCCTACGAGCAGTACTTC.

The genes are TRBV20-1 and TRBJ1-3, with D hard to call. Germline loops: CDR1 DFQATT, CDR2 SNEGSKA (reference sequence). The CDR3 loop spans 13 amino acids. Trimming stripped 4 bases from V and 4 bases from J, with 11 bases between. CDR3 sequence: CSATEVVGNTIYF. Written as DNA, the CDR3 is TGCAGTGCTACCGAGGTGGTGGGAAACACCATATATTTT.

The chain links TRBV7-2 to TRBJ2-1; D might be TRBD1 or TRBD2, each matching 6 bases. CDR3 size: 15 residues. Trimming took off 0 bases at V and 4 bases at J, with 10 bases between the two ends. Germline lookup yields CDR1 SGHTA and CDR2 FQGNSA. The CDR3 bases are TGTGCCAGCAGCTTAGCGCAGGGGAGGTACAATGAGCAGTTCTTC. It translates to CASSLAQGRYNEQFF.

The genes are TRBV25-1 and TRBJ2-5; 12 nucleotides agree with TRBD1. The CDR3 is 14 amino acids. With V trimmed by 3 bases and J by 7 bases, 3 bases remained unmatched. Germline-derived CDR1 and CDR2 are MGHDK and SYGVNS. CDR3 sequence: CASSEGTGGTTQYF. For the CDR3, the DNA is TGTGCCAGCAGTGAGGGGACAGGGGGCACGACCCAGTACTTC.

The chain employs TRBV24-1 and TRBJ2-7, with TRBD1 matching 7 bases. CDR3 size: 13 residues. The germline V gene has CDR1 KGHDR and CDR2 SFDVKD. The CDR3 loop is CARVRDRAYEQYF. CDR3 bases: TGTGCTAGAGTTCGGGACAGAGCCTACGAGCAGTACTTC.

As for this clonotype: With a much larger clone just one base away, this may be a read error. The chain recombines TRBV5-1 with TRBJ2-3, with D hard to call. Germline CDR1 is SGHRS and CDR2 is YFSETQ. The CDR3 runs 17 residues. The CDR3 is CASSLGPPRASTNTQYF. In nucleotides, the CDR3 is TGCGCCAGCAGCTTGGGCCCCCCTAGGGCGAGCACAAATACGCAGTATTTT.